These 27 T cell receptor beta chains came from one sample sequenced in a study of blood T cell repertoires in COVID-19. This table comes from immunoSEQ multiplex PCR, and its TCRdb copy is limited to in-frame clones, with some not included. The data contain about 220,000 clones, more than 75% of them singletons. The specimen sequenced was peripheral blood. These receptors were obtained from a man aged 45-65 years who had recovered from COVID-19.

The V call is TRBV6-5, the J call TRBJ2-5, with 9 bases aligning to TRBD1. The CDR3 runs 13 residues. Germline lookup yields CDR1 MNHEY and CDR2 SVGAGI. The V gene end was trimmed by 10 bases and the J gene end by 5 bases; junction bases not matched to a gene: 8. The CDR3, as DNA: TGTGCCACCCGGACAGGGGTCCGGGAGACCCAGTACTTC. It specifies CATRTGVRETQYF.

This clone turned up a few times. The DNA for the CDR3 is TGTGCCAGCAGGCAGCTAGCGGGGGGACTAGCCAAAAACATTCAGTACTTC. It specifies CASRQLAGGLAKNIQYF. J is TRBJ2-4 and V is TRBV28, with 11 nucleotides matching TRBD2. Germline V lookup: CDR1 MDHEN, CDR2 SYDVKM. The V and J ends lost 6 bases and 0 bases, in that order; junction bases with no gene match: 7. The CDR3 loop spans 17 amino acids. Variable domain in full (rest from reference TRBV28 and TRBJ2-4): DVKVTQSSRYLVKRTGEKVFLECVQDMDHENMFWYRQDPGLGLRLIYFSYDVKMKEKGDIPEGYSVSREKKERFSLILESASTNQTSMYLCASRQLAGGLAKNIQYFGAGTRLSVL.

CDR3 nucleotide sequence: TGTGCCAGCACCGGGGGTGTACAAGGCTACACCTTC. Translation: CASTGGVQGYTF. The chain employs TRBV28 and TRBJ1-2, with D maybe TRBD1 (5 bases). There are 12 residues in the CDR3. V was cut by 7 bases and J by 8 bases, with 14 bases left in between. CDR1 and CDR2 (germline): MDHEN, SYDVKM.

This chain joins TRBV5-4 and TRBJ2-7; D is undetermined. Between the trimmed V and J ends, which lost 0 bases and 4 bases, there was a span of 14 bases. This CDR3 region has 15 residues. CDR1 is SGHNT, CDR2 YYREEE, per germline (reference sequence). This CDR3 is CASSLANYPSYEQYF. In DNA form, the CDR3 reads TGTGCCAGCAGCTTGGCTAACTACCCTTCATACGAGCAGTACTTC. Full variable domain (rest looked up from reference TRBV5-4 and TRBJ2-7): ETGVTQSPTHLIKTRGQQVTLRCSSQSGHNTVSWYQQALGQGPQFIFQYYREEENGRGNFPPRFSGLQFPNYSSELNVNALELDDSALYLCASSLANYPSYEQYFGPGTRLTVT.

CDR3 protein: CASSPNRDRGLNEQYF. For the CDR3, the DNA is TGTGCCAGCTCACCTAACCGGGACAGGGGGCTTAACGAGCAGTACTTC. The chain combines TRBV18 with TRBJ2-7, with TRBD1 matching 12 bases. Germline V CDR1 and CDR2: KGHSH, LQKENI. J gave up 5 bases and V 3 bases, and 8 bases lay outside the gene matches. There are 16 residues in the CDR3.

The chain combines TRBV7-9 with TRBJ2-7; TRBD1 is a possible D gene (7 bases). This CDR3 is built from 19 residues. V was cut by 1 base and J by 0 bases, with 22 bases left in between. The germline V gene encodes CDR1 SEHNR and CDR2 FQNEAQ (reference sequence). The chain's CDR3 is CASSLELRDSGLSSYEQYF. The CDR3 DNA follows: TGTGCCAGCAGCTTAGAATTGCGGGACAGTGGACTTAGCTCCTACGAGCAGTACTTC.

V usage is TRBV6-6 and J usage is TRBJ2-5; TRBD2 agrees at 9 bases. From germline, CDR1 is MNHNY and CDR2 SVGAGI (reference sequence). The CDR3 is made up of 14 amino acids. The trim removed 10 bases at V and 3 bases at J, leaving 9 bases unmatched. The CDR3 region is CATTIAGEKETQYF. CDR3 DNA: TGTGCCACTACGATAGCGGGAGAAAAAGAGACCCAGTACTTC.

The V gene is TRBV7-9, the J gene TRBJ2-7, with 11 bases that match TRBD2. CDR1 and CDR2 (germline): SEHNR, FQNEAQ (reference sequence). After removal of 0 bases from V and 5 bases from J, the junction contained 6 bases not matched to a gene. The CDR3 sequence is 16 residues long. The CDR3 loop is CASSLATSGRSNEQYF. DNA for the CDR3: TGTGCCAGCAGCTTAGCAACTAGCGGGAGATCCAACGAGCAGTACTTC.

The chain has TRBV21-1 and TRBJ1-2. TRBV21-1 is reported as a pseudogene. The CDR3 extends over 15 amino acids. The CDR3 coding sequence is TGTGCCAGCAGCAAAGCACTCGGGAGTAGGTATGGCTACACCTTC. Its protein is CASSKALGSRYGYTF.

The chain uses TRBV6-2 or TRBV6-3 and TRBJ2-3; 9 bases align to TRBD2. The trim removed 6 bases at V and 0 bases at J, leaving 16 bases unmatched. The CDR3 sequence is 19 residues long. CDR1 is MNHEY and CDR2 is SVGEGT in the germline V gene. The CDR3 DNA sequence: TGTGCCAGCAGCCCTCCCCTGGGTAGCGGGGGCTCAAGCACAGATACGCAGTATTTT. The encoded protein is CASSPPLGSGGSSTDTQYF.

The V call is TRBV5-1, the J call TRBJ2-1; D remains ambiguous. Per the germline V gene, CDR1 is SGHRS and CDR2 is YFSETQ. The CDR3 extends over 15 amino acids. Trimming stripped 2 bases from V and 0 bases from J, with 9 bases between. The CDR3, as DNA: TGCGCCAGCAGCTTCAACGTCGGCTCCTACAATGAGCAGTTCTTC. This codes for CASSFNVGSYNEQFF.

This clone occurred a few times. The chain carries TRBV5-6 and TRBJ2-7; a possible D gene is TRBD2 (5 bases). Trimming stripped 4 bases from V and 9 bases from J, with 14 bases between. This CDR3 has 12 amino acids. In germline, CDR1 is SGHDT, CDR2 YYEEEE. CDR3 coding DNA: TGTGCCAGCAGCCAACAATCTGCGGGGCAGTACTTC. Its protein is CASSQQSAGQYF.

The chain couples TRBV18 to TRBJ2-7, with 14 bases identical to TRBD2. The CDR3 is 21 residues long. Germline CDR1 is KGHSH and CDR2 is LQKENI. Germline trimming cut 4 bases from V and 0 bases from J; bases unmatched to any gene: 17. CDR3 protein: CASSHADMGLAGEGYSYEQYF. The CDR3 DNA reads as TGTGCCAGCTCACACGCTGATATGGGACTAGCGGGAGAAGGCTACTCCTACGAGCAGTACTTC.

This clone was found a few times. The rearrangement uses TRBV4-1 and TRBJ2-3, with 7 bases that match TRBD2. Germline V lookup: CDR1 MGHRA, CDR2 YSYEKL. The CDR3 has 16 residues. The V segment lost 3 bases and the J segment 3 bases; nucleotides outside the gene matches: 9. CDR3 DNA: TGCGCCAGCAGCCAGGGGTTGGGCGGGAGTACAGATACGCAGTATTTT. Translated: CASSQGLGGSTDTQYF.

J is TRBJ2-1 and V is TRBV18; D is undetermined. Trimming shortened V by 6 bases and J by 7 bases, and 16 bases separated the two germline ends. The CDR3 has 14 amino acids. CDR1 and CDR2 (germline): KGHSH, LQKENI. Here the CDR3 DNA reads TGTGCCAGCTCCTCTTTAGAGACACAAAATGAGCAGTTCTTC. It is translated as CASSSLETQNEQFF. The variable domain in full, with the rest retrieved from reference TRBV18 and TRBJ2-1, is NAGVMQNPRHLVRRRGQEARLRCSPMKGHSHVYWYRQLPEEGLKFMVYLQKENIIDESGMPKERFSAEFPKEGPSILRIQQVVRGDSAAYFCASSSLETQNEQFFGPGTRLTVL.

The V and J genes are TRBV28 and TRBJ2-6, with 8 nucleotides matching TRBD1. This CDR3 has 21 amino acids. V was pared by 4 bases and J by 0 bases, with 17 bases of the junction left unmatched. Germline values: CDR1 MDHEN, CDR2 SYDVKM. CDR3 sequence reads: CASSSKDRGLGQSSGANVLTF. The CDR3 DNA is TGTGCCAGCAGTTCCAAAGACAGGGGCCTCGGCCAAAGCTCTGGGGCCAACGTCCTGACTTTC. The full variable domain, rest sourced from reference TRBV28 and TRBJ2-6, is DVKVTQSSRYLVKRTGEKVFLECVQDMDHENMFWYRQDPGLGLRLIYFSYDVKMKEKGDIPEGYSVSREKKERFSLILESASTNQTSMYLCASSSKDRGLGQSSGANVLTFGAGSRLTVL.

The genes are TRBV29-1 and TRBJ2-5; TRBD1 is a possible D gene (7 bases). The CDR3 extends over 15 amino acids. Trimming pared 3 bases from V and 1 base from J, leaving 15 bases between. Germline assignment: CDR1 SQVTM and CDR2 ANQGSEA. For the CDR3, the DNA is TGCAGCGTTGATTCTTCAGGGGGGTTCCAAGAGACCCAGTACTTC. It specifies CSVDSSGGFQETQYF.

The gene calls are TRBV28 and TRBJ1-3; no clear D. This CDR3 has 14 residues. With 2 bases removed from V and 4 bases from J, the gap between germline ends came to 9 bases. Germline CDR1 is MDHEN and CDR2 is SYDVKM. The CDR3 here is CASSLIARGNTIYF. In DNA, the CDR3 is TGTGCCAGCAGTTTAATTGCTAGGGGAAACACCATATATTTT.

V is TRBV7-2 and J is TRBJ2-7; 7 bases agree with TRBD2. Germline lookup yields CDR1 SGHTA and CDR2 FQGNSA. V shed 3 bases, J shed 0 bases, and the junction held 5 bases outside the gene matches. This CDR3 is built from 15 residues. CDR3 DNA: TGTGCCAGCAGCTTTTATAGGACTAGCTCCTACGAGCAGTACTTC. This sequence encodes CASSFYRTSSYEQYF.

CDR3: CASSLTGTSGEYF. The CDR3 DNA reads as TGTGCCAGCAGCTTAACGGGAACTAGCGGGGAGTACTTC. V usage is TRBV7-2 and J usage is TRBJ2-7; 10 bases agree with TRBD2. V gave up 2 bases and J gave up 11 bases; unmatched junction bases: 6. CDR3 length: 13 residues. CDR1 and CDR2 from the germline V gene are SGHTA and FQGNSA.

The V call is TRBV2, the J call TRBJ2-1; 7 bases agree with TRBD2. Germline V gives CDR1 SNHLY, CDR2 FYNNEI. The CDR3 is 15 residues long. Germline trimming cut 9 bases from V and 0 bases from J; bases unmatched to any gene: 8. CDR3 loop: CASRSGGSSYNEQFF. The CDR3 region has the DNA TGTGCCAGTAGATCGGGCGGGAGCTCCTACAATGAGCAGTTCTTC.

CDR3 nucleotide sequence: TGTGCCAGCAGCTTGGGGGGAGCTGCTGGGGCCAACGTCCTGACTTTC. It is translated as CASSLGGAAGANVLTF. J is TRBJ2-6 and V is TRBV5-4; TRBD2 is a possible D gene (5 bases). Germline values: CDR1 SGHNT, CDR2 YYREEE (reference sequence). The V gene lost 0 bases and the J gene lost 2 bases, with 9 bases spanning the gap. This CDR3 is built from 16 residues.

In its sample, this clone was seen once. CDR3 protein: CASSNPGLAGGYEQYF. In nucleotides, the CDR3 is TGTGCCAGCAGTAACCCGGGGCTAGCGGGAGGCTACGAGCAGTACTTC. The rearrangement joins TRBV6-6 to TRBJ2-7; 11 bases map to TRBD2. V gave up 5 bases and J gave up 3 bases; unmatched junction bases: 9. The CDR3 is 16 residues long. CDR1 and CDR2 from the germline V gene are MNHNY and SVGAGI (reference sequence).

The CDR3 region is CASSPLSAGANTEAFF. CDR3 DNA sequence: TGTGCCAGCTCACCACTCTCGGCGGGGGCTAACACTGAAGCTTTCTTT. The chain is built from TRBV18 and TRBJ1-1, with D perhaps matching TRBD1 (6 bases). The V end was cut by 1 base, the J end by 2 bases, with 14 bases between. This CDR3 has 16 amino acids. Germline assignment: CDR1 KGHSH and CDR2 LQKENI.

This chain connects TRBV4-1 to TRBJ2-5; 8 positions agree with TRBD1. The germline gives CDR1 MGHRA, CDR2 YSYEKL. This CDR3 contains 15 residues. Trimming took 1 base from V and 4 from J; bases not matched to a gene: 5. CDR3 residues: CASSQGGGTGETQYF. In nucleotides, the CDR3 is TGCGCCAGCAGCCAAGGGGGCGGGACAGGAGAGACCCAGTACTTC.

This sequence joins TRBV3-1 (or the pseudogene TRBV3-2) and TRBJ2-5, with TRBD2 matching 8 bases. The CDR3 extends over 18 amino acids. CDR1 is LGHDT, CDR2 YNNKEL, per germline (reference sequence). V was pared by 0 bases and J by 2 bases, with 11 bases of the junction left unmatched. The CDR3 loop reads CASSQESVATSVQETQYF. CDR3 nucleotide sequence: TGTGCCAGCAGCCAAGAATCTGTTGCGACTAGCGTACAAGAGACCCAGTACTTC.

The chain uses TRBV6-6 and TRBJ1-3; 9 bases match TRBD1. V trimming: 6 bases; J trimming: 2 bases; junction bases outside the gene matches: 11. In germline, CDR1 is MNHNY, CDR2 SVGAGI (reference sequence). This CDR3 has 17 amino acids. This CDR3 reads CASRRTGGGSAGNTIYF. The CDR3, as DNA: TGTGCCAGCAGGCGAACAGGGGGCGGATCGGCTGGAAACACCATATATTTT.